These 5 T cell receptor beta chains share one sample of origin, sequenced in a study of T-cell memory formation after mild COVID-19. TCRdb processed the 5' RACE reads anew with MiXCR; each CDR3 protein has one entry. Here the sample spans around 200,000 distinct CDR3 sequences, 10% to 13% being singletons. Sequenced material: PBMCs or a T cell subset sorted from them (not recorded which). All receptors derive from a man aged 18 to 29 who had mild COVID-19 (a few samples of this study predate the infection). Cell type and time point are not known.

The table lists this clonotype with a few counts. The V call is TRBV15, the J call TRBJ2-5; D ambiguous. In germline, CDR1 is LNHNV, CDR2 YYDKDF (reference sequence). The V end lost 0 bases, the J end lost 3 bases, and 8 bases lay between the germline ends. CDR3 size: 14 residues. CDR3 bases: TGTGCCACCAGCAGAGATGGTAGAGAAGAGACCCAGTACTTC. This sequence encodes CATSRDGREETQYF.

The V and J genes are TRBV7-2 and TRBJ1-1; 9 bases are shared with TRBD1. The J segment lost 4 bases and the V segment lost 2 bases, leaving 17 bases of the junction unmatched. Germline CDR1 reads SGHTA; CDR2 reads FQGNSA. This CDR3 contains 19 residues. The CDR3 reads CASSLSSPSGTGYGTEAFF. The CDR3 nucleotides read TGTGCCAGCAGCTTATCCTCACCGTCCGGGACAGGGTATGGCACTGAAGCTTTCTTT.

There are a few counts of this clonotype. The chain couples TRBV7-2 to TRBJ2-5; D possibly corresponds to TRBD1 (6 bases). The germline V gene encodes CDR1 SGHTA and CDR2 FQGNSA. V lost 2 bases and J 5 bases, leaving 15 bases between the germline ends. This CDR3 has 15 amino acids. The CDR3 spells CASSLMGHTGETQYF. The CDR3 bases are TGTGCCAGCAGCTTAATGGGCCACACAGGGGAGACCCAGTACTTC.

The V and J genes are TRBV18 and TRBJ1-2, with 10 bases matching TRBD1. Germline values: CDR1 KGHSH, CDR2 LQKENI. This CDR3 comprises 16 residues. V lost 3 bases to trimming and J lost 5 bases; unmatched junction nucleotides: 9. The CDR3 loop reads CASSPSPGQGFYGYTF. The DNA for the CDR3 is TGTGCCAGCTCACCGAGCCCGGGACAGGGGTTTTATGGCTACACCTTC.

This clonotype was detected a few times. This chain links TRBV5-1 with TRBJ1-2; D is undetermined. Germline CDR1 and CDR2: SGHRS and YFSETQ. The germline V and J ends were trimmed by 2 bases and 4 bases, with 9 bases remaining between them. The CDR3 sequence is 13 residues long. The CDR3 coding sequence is TGCGCCAGCAGCTTAGAGTCCAGCTATGGCTACACCTTC. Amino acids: CASSLESSYGYTF. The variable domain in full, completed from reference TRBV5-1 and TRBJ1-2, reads KAGVTQTPRYLIKTRGQQVTLSCSPISGHRSVSWYQQTPGQGLQFLFEYFSETQRNKGNFPGRFSGRQFSNSRSEMNVSTLELGDSALYLCASSLESSYGYTFGSGTRLTVV.